This passage covers 22 T cell receptor beta chains from one sample sequenced in a study of vaccination and CD4 T cells after COVID-19. Scientists ran DNA taken from cultured CD4+ T cells through the Oncomine TCR Beta short-read assay for sequencing. TCRdb fed the PCR reads into MiXCR, producing one record per CDR3 protein. Here the sample spans around 26,000 distinct CDR3 sequences, around 62% being singletons. Regarding treatment: roughly 10-day PBMC culture with coronavirus spike peptide pools or control peptides (ViraFEST assay). Their antigen targets remain unknown. Sequencing was performed on CD4+ T cells from blood, cultured in vitro. Every receptor here comes from a human donor who had recovered from COVID-19.

For the CDR3, the DNA is TGTGCCAGCAGCCGACCGGGACGGGGATCTGATGGCTACACCTTC. Translated, it gives CASSRPGRGSDGYTF. The chain couples TRBV6-2 or TRBV6-3 to TRBJ1-2; D might be TRBD1 (5 bases). In germline, CDR1 is MNHEY, CDR2 SVGEGT. The CDR3 length is 15 residues. Trimming removed 6 bases from V and 6 bases from J, with 20 bases in between.

The chain couples TRBV7-8 to TRBJ2-7; 10 bases map to TRBD2. V was pared by 5 bases and J by 4 bases, with 8 bases of the junction left unmatched. The length of the CDR3 is 15 residues. Germline V gene data show CDR1 as SGHVS and CDR2 as FQNEAQ. The DNA of the CDR3 is TGTGCCAGCAGCCTCGTAGCGGGAGGATGGTACGAGCAGTACTTC. It encodes CASSLVAGGWYEQYF. The whole variable domain, filled in from reference TRBV7-8 and TRBJ2-7, reads GAGVSQSPRYKVAKRGQDVALRCDPISGHVSLFWYQQALGQGPEFLTYFQNEAQLDKSGLPSDRFFAERPEGSVSTLKIQRTQQEDSAVYLCASSLVAGGWYEQYFGPGTRLTVT.

This clonotype occurred a few times. The J gene is TRBJ1-6, the V gene TRBV7-2; a possible D gene is TRBD1 (5 bases). The CDR3 is made up of 15 amino acids. The V and J ends lost 2 bases and 7 bases respectively, with 12 bases between them. Per germline, CDR1 SGHTA and CDR2 FQGNSA. The CDR3 nucleotides read TGTGCCAGCAGCTTAAGCGTGACAGCAAATTCACCCCTCCACTTT. Residues: CASSLSVTANSPLHF. The variable domain in full, with the rest retrieved from reference TRBV7-2 and TRBJ1-6, is GAGVSQSPSNKVTEKGKDVELRCDPISGHTALYWYRQSLGQGLEFLIYFQGNSAPDKSGLPSDRFSAERTGGSVSTLTIQRTQQEDSAVYLCASSLSVTANSPLHFGNGTRLTVT.

Only a few counts were recorded for this clonotype. This chain connects TRBV6-2 or TRBV6-3 to TRBJ1-6; 9 positions agree with TRBD1. The CDR3 loop spans 15 amino acids. Germline lookup yields CDR1 MNHEY and CDR2 SVGEGT. The J segment lost 8 bases and the V segment lost 2 bases, leaving 4 bases of the junction unmatched. CDR3 loop: CASSYPDRGYSPLHF. The DNA for the CDR3 is TGTGCCAGCAGTTACCCTGACAGGGGGTATTCACCCCTCCACTTT.

In this sample, this clonotype turned up a few times. The chain employs TRBV20-1 and TRBJ2-1, with a possible D match to TRBD2 (5 bases). Trimming pared 6 bases from V and 7 bases from J, leaving 19 bases between. The CDR3 sequence is 14 residues long. Germline values: CDR1 DFQATT, CDR2 SNEGSKA (reference sequence). CDR3 amino acids: CSASPAAPGNEQFF. CDR3 coding DNA: TGCAGTGCCTCCCCGGCGGCCCCGGGAAATGAGCAGTTCTTC.

The rearrangement uses TRBV6-1 and TRBJ1-5; no clear D gene. V was trimmed by 2 bases and J by 5 bases, leaving 10 bases between them. Germline V gene data show CDR1 as MNHNS and CDR2 as SASEGT. The CDR3 length is 14 residues. CDR3 residues: CASSETYRDQPQHF. CDR3 nucleotides: TGTGCCAGCAGTGAAACCTACCGCGATCAGCCCCAGCATTTT.

This CDR3 is CASSRTGTGRADTQYF. DNA of the CDR3: TGTGCCAGCAGCCGAACGGGGACAGGGCGTGCAGATACGCAGTATTTT. This chain connects TRBV7-3 to TRBJ2-3; 9 bases agree with TRBD1. The CDR3 totals 16 residues. Germline CDR1 and CDR2: SGHTA and FQGTGA. Trimming removed 5 bases from V and 4 bases from J; junction bases left unmatched: 10. Full variable domain (missing parts from reference TRBV7-3 and TRBJ2-3): GAGVSQTPSNKVTEKGKYVELRCDPISGHTALYWYRQSLGQGPEFLIYFQGTGAADDSGLPNDRFFAVRPEGSVSTLKIQRTERGDSAVYLCASSRTGTGRADTQYFGPGTRLTVL.

The V gene is TRBV4-2, the J gene TRBJ1-2; D is undetermined. This CDR3 has 16 amino acids. Per the germline V gene, CDR1 is LGHNA and CDR2 is YNFKEQ. V shed 0 bases and J shed 4 bases, with 15 bases lying between them. CDR3 protein: CASSQEGGQSLYGYTF. The CDR3 DNA sequence: TGTGCCAGCAGCCAAGAAGGAGGGCAGAGCCTCTATGGCTACACCTTC.

This clonotype has a handful of counts. This chain connects TRBV20-1 to TRBJ1-1; weak D call: TRBD1 (6 bases). This CDR3 has 13 amino acids. V was clipped by 1 base and J by 4 bases, with 10 bases between them. Germline lookup yields CDR1 DFQATT and CDR2 SNEGSKA (reference sequence). The CDR3 nucleotides read TGCAGTGCTAGAGGGACAGTGGGCACTGAAGCTTTCTTT. This encodes CSARGTVGTEAFF.

This clonotype was counted a single time. The chain carries TRBV7-9 and TRBJ1-4, with TRBD1 as a possible D gene (6 bases). Deletions cut 3 bases from V and 8 bases from J, with 10 bases between. Germline V gene data show CDR1 as SEHNR and CDR2 as FQNEAQ (reference sequence). CDR3 size: 13 residues. CDR3 loop: CASSFGGAEKLFF. The CDR3 DNA follows: TGTGCCAGCAGCTTCGGGGGGGCGGAAAAACTGTTTTTT.

This chain uses TRBV20-1 with TRBJ1-3, with a weak D call TRBD1 (6 bases). V was clipped by 3 bases and J by 2 bases, with 14 bases between them. The CDR3 extends over 15 amino acids. Germline loops: CDR1 DFQATT, CDR2 SNEGSKA (reference sequence). The CDR3 protein is CSASDSRGPGNTIYF. Here the CDR3 DNA reads TGCAGTGCTAGTGACTCCAGGGGACCTGGAAACACCATATATTTT.

The genes are TRBV6-1 and TRBJ2-3; weak D call: TRBD1 (6 bases). V lost 8 bases and J 4 bases, leaving 25 bases between the germline ends. The germline V gene has CDR1 MNHNS and CDR2 SASEGT. The CDR3 covers 17 residues. CDR3 residues: CASDLTGTNLLPDTQYF. CDR3 sequence (DNA): TGTGCCAGCGACCTCACAGGGACCAACCTTCTCCCAGATACGCAGTATTTT.

This clonotype was observed a few times. The gene calls are TRBV6-5 and TRBJ2-4, with D tentatively TRBD2 (6 bases). The V gene's germline CDR1 is MNHEY and CDR2 SVGAGI. This CDR3 has 15 amino acids. V was cut by 2 bases and J by 1 base, with 9 bases left in between. The CDR3 DNA follows: TGTGCCAGCAGTTACGGGACTCAGGCCAAAAACATTCAGTACTTC. The encoded protein is CASSYGTQAKNIQYF.

This clonotype was recorded a few times. The chain carries TRBV24-1 and TRBJ2-7, with TRBD2 matching over 8 bases. The junction had 11 bases not matched to a gene; V was cut back by 6 bases and J by 5 bases. The CDR3 is 15 amino acids. The germline CDR1 and CDR2 sequences are KGHDR and SFDVKD. CDR3 in DNA: TGTGCCACCAGTCAAGGGTCGGGACTAGTTAACGAGCAGTACTTC. It yields the protein CATSQGSGLVNEQYF.

This clonotype has a handful of counts. This chain connects TRBV7-2 to TRBJ1-5; no definite D call. This CDR3 has 15 residues. From germline, CDR1 is SGHTA and CDR2 FQGNSA. Trimming took off 2 bases at V and 1 base at J, with 9 bases between the two ends. CDR3 in amino acids: CASSLQTGSNQPQHF. The CDR3 region has the DNA TGTGCCAGCAGCTTACAGACTGGGAGCAATCAGCCCCAGCATTTT.

In its sample, this clonotype was seen a few times. The gene calls are TRBV20-1 and TRBJ1-2, with 9 bases identical to TRBD1. V gave up 2 bases and J gave up 7 bases; unmatched junction bases: 5. The CDR3 has 13 amino acids. The germline gives CDR1 DFQATT, CDR2 SNEGSKA (reference sequence). As DNA, the CDR3 is TGCAGTGCTAGACTTACAGGGGGCTCTGGCTACACCTTC. Translated: CSARLTGGSGYTF.

The genes are TRBV18 and TRBJ1-2; 10 bases line up with TRBD1. This CDR3 spans 15 amino acids. J lost 8 bases, V lost 2 bases, and 8 bases had no gene match. CDR1 and CDR2 from the germline V gene are KGHSH and LQKENI. The CDR3: CASSPGLTGGAGYTF. The CDR3 coding sequence is TGTGCCAGCTCACCAGGATTGACAGGGGGCGCGGGCTACACCTTC.

The CDR3 loop reads CASRPGTADGYTF. CDR3 nucleotides: TGTGCCAGCAGACCCGGGACTGCGGATGGCTACACCTTC. This rearrangement joins TRBV28 to TRBJ1-2; D might be TRBD1 (5 bases). Per the germline V gene, CDR1 is MDHEN and CDR2 is SYDVKM. V lost 6 bases to trimming and J lost 6 bases, with 14 bases between them. This CDR3 region has 13 residues.

The V gene is TRBV19, the J gene TRBJ2-2; 10 bases match TRBD2. Trimming removed 4 bases from V and 6 bases from J; junction bases left unmatched: 8. Germline-derived CDR1 and CDR2 are LNHDA and SQIVND (reference sequence). This CDR3 is built from 16 residues. CDR3 sequence (DNA): TGTGCCAGTAGTACCCCAGCGGGAGGGCCTGCCGGGGAGCTGTTTTTT. It translates to CASSTPAGGPAGELFF.

The rearrangement joins TRBV20-1 to TRBJ2-1; D may be TRBD1 or TRBD2 (5 bases each). V lost 1 base, J lost 4 bases, and 20 bases lay in between. Looked up from germline, CDR1 is DFQATT and CDR2 is SNEGSKA (reference sequence). The CDR3 is 17 amino acids. This CDR3 reads CSARARRAGRKYNEQFF. The CDR3 bases are TGCAGTGCTAGAGCCCGCAGGGCAGGGAGAAAATACAATGAGCAGTTCTTC.

Only a few counts were recorded for this clonotype. The chain employs TRBV7-2 and TRBJ2-7, with 7 bases identical to TRBD2. Germline CDR1 SGHTA, CDR2 FQGNSA. The CDR3 totals 13 residues. J was trimmed by 2 bases and V by 5 bases; bases with no gene match: 3. The CDR3 protein is CASSPRGAYEQYF. In DNA, the CDR3 is TGTGCCAGCAGCCCCCGGGGGGCCTACGAGCAGTACTTC.

This chain connects TRBV12-3 or TRBV12-4 to TRBJ1-6; D is unresolved. V was shortened by 5 bases and J by 6 bases, with 14 bases between the two germline ends. The CDR3 totals 15 residues. CDR3 sequence: CASSMKRSGNSPLHF. The CDR3 DNA is TGTGCCAGCAGTATGAAGCGATCGGGTAATTCACCCCTCCACTTT.